This TCR beta chain was identified in a study of blood T cells in healthy people across ages. With a J-beta primer mix and a sample-barcoded 5' primer, a second PCR ran about 7 to 12 cycles. TCRdb called the 5' RACE reads again in MiXCR, with one record for every CDR3 protein. Of some 1.6 million distinct CDR3 sequences in the sample, about 35% were seen once. V lost 5 bases, J lost 2 bases, and 16 bases lay in between. Germline assignment: CDR1 SQVTM and CDR2 ANQGSEA. This CDR3 contains 14 residues. Overall study results and limits: Age brought a roughly linear fall in TCR beta diversity measured per million T cells. More naive CD4+ cells and higher diversity were found in long-lived than in aged donors.

There are many counts of this clonotype. As yet, its antigen is unknown. The chain carries TRBV29-1 and TRBJ2-7; D possibly corresponds to TRBD2 (6 bases). The source material was blood. The source is a woman in her 30s in good health. The CDR3 spells CSVTGGLLPYEQYF. In DNA form, the CDR3 reads TGCAGCGTTACTGGGGGACTCCTACCCTACGAGCAGTACTTC.